Listed below are T cell receptor beta chains from one sample, sequenced in a study of low-dose radiotherapy and immunotherapy resistance in tumors. From the reads, TCRdb called clonotypes with MiXCR, one entry per CDR3 protein. The data show about 46,000 distinct CDR3 sequences, roughly 12% seen once. Sequencing used PBMCs, obtained before treatment. These receptors were taken from a female donor with ovarian cancer. Each CDR3 is given with its conserved first and last residue. D genes are given only for firm matches. Clone size is not always given. Where it is, it says once, few, many or a class for expanded clones.

>many|TRBJ1-5|TRBV27|-
CASSLGNDMGPQHF
TGTGCCAGCAGTTTAGGGAATGACATGGGGCCCCAGCATTTT
>-|TRBJ1-5|TRBV28|-
CASRSRQVGNQPQHF
TGTGCCAGCAGAAGCCGACAGGTCGGCAATCAGCCCCAGCATTTT
>many|TRBJ1-2|TRBV30|-
CAWSGLTGRGYTF
TGTGCCTGGAGTGGATTGACAGGTCGAGGCTACACCTTC
>many|TRBJ2-1|TRBV2|TRBD1
CASSATGVAYNEQFF
TGTGCCAGCAGTGCGACAGGGGTGGCTTACAATGAGCAGTTCTTC
>many|TRBJ1-1|TRBV30|TRBD1
CAWRQGGNTEAFF
TGTGCCTGGCGACAGGGGGGTAACACTGAAGCTTTCTTT
>many|TRBJ1-2|TRBV27|TRBD1
CASGRGVSSYGYTF
TGTGCCAGCGGCAGGGGGGTCAGCAGTTATGGCTACACCTTC
>many|TRBJ1-4|TRBV12-3/TRBV12-4|-
CASSPGGWDEKLFF
TGTGCCAGCAGCCCTGGGGGGTGGGATGAAAAACTGTTTTTT
>many|TRBJ2-3|TRBV4-2|-
CASSQVGTGEETQYF
TGTGCCAGCAGCCAAGTCGGGACCGGAGAGGAAACGCAGTATTTT
>-|TRBJ2-1|TRBV28|TRBD2
CASSPGLAGGGDEQFF
TGTGCCAGCAGCCCCGGACTAGCGGGAGGGGGGGATGAGCAGTTCTTC
>-|TRBJ2-1|TRBV5-1|TRBD1
CASSLVLGQGNEQFF
TGCGCCAGCAGCTTGGTCCTGGGACAGGGGAATGAGCAGTTCTTC
>many|TRBJ2-5|TRBV28|TRBD2
CASGSGRAKETQYF
TGTGCCAGCGGTAGCGGGAGGGCCAAAGAGACCCAGTACTTC
>many|TRBJ2-7|TRBV27|TRBD1
CASSSRQGVNYYEQYF
TGTGCCAGCAGTTCACGACAGGGTGTAAACTACTACGAGCAGTACTTC
>medium-sized|TRBJ2-3|TRBV5-4|-
CASSTGPGNTQYF
TGTGCCAGCAGCACGGGGCCGGGGAATACGCAGTATTTT
>-|TRBJ2-4|TRBV29-1|-
CSAMLGLGKNIQYF
TGCAGCGCGATGTTGGGATTGGGCAAAAACATTCAGTACTTC
>many|TRBJ1-1|TRBV9|-
CASSGGGRTEAFF
TGTGCCAGCAGCGGAGGGGGGCGAACTGAAGCTTTCTTT
>few|TRBJ2-1|TRBV5-1|TRBD2
CASSRTSGGALGNEQFF
TGCGCCAGCAGCCGGACTAGCGGGGGGGCCCTGGGGAATGAGCAGTTCTTC
>many|TRBJ2-6|TRBV20-1|-
CSASGRGSGSGANVLTF
TGCAGTGCTAGCGGCAGGGGATCCGGGTCTGGGGCCAACGTCCTGACTTTC
>many|TRBJ1-1|TRBV5-1|-
CASSLGRGGEAFF
TGCGCCAGCAGCTTGGGAAGGGGCGGTGAAGCTTTCTTT
>many|TRBJ2-4|TRBV11-2|TRBD1
CATQEFRGDRAKNIQYF
TGTGCCACCCAAGAGTTTCGAGGGGACAGGGCCAAAAACATTCAGTACTTC
>many|TRBJ1-1|TRBV11-2|-
CASSLEGAVNTEAFF
TGTGCCAGCAGCTTAGAAGGAGCTGTGAACACTGAAGCTTTCTTT
>few|TRBJ1-1|TRBV12-3/TRBV12-4|TRBD1
CASSPRTGMNTEAFF
TGTGCCAGCAGTCCCCGGACAGGGATGAACACTGAAGCTTTCTTT
>many|TRBJ2-7|TRBV5-6|-
CASSFGWGRTNEQYF
TGTGCCAGCAGCTTTGGGTGGGGACGTACGAACGAGCAGTACTTC
>many|TRBJ1-3|TRBV15|-
CATSRDPPGRNTIYF
TGTGCCACCAGCAGAGATCCGCCAGGCCGAAACACCATATATTTT
>many|TRBJ2-3|TRBV30|-
CAWSVPARPQYF
TGTGCCTGGAGTGTACCGGCGAGGCCGCAGTATTTT
>-|TRBJ2-1|TRBV4-1|TRBD1
CASSPSNTGGINNEQFF
TGCGCCAGCAGCCCCTCGAATACAGGGGGCATTAACAATGAGCAGTTCTTC
>many|TRBJ1-2|TRBV3-1|-
CASSQEGDGGGYTF
TGTGCCAGCAGCCAAGAGGGGGACGGGGGAGGCTACACCTTC
>-|TRBJ1-1|TRBV3-1|-
CASSHGERDTEAFF
TGTGCCAGCAGCCACGGTGAGAGGGACACTGAAGCTTTCTTT
>many|TRBJ2-2|TRBV2|-
CASRPQSNTGELFF
TGTGCCAGCAGGCCACAGTCTAACACCGGGGAGCTGTTTTTT
>few|TRBJ1-1|TRBV19|TRBD1
CASNKGQGRNTEAFF
TGTGCCAGTAATAAAGGACAGGGACGAAACACTGAAGCTTTCTTT
>many|TRBJ2-7|TRBV2|-
CASKGSASIYEQYF
TGTGCCAGCAAGGGCTCAGCCAGTATCTACGAGCAGTACTTC
>many|TRBJ2-3|TRBV5-5|TRBD1
CASSWGDRGFADTQYF
TGTGCCAGCAGCTGGGGGGACAGGGGTTTCGCAGATACGCAGTATTTT
>many|TRBJ1-1|TRBV11-2|-
CASSPQGNTEAFF
TGTGCCAGCAGCCCCCAGGGGAACACTGAAGCTTTCTTT
>many|TRBJ1-2|TRBV28|-
CASSSGASYGYTF
TGTGCCAGCAGTTCGGGAGCAAGCTATGGCTACACCTTC
>many|TRBJ2-5|TRBV27|TRBD1
CASSVSAVGQGARETQYF
TGTGCCAGCAGTGTCTCGGCTGTTGGGCAGGGGGCGCGGGAGACCCAGTACTTC
>many|TRBJ2-2|TRBV7-2|-
CASSHLQWHTGELFF
TGTGCCAGCAGCCATCTCCAATGGCACACCGGGGAGCTGTTTTTT
>many|TRBJ1-1|TRBV1|-
CTSSQDRGGGEAFF
TGCACCAGCAGCCAAGATAGAGGGGGCGGCGAAGCTTTCTTT
>many|TRBJ1-2|TRBV7-8|TRBD1
CASSFVRDRLIWDYGYTF
TGTGCCAGCAGCTTTGTTCGGGACAGACTGATTTGGGACTATGGCTACACCTTC
>many|TRBJ2-7|TRBV20-1|TRBD1
CSAAGTGHEQYF
TGCAGTGCTGCCGGGACAGGGCACGAGCAGTACTTC
>many|TRBJ2-3|TRBV12-3/TRBV12-4|TRBD2
CASSLALTSGGSF
TGTGCCAGCAGTTTAGCGCTAACTAGCGGGGGGAGTTTT
>many|TRBJ2-3|TRBV12-3/TRBV12-4|-
CASSRAGNTQYF
TGTGCCAGCAGCCGGGCCGGGAATACGCAGTATTTT